The entry that follows covers one T cell receptor (beta chain) sequence. Its antigen is as yet unknown. This CDR3 spans 11 amino acids. Unmatched junction bases numbered 2, after V lost 4 bases and J lost 10 bases. CDR1 and CDR2 (germline): MNHNS, SASEGT. The data were taken from a study of PD-1 blockade in classical Hodgkin lymphoma. Whole-study results and caveats: Sources of repertoire differences remain undefined, possibly disease activity or prior therapy. Newly diagnosed patients were said to have less baseline TCR diversity than healthy donors did.

Using immunoSEQ multiplex PCR, the repertoire was profiled, and TCRdb retains in-frame clones only, with some absent. Of roughly 32,000 clones in the sample, around 94% are singletons; the top ten hold around 2.5%. The sample's time point: newly diagnosed, previously untreated cHL patient sample. As a comparison, the study used PBMCs from newly diagnosed, untreated classical Hodgkin lymphoma. The chain joins TRBV6-1 to TRBJ1-1; 8 bases are shared with TRBD1. Material for sequencing was peripheral blood mononuclear cells (PBMCs). The receptor comes from a human donor with classical Hodgkin lymphoma. CDR3 bases: TGTGCCAGCAGTGGGACAGGGACAGCTTTCTTT. Translation gives CASSGTGTAFF.